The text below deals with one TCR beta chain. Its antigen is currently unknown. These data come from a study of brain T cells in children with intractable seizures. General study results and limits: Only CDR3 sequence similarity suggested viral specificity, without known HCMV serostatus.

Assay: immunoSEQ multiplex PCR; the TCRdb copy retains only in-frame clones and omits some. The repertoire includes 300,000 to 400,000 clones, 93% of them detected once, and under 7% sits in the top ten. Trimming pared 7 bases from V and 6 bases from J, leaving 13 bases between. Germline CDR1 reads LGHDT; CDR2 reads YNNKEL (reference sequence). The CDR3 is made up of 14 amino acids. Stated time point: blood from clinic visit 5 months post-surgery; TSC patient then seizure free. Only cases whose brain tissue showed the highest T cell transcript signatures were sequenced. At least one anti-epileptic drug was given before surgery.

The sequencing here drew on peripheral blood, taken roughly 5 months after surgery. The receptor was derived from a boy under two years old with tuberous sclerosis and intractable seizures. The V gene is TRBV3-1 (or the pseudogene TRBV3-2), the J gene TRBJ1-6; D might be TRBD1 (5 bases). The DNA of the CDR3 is TGTGCCAGCAACCCGGGGGGAGTTAATTCACCCCTCCACTTT. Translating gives CASNPGGVNSPLHF.